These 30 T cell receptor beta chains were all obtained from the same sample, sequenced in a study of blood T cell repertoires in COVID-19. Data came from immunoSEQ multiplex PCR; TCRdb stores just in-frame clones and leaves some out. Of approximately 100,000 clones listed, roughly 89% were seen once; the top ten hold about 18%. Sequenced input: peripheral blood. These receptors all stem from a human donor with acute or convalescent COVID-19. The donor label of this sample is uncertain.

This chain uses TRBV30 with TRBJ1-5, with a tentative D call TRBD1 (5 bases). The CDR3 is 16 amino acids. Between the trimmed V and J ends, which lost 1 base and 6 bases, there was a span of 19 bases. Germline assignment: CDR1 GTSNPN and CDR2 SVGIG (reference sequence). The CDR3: CAWSAKAGYSSQPQHF. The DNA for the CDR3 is TGTGCCTGGAGTGCCAAAGCAGGGTATTCAAGTCAGCCCCAGCATTTT.

Here the CDR3 reads CASSTGTSRHNEQFF. CDR3 DNA: TGCGCCAGCAGCACCGGGACTAGCAGACACAATGAGCAGTTCTTC. The chain couples TRBV5-1 to TRBJ2-1, with TRBD2 matching 9 bases. CDR1 is SGHRS and CDR2 is YFSETQ in the germline V gene. V lost 4 bases, J lost 5 bases, and 7 bases stayed unmatched. This CDR3 comprises 15 residues.

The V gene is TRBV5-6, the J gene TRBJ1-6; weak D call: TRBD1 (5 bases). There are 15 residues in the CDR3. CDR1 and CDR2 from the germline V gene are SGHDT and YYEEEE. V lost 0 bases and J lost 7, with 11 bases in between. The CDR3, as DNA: TGTGCCAGCAGCTTGGGGAGTCGACAGAATTCACCCCTCCACTTT. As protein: CASSLGSRQNSPLHF.

CDR3 nucleotide sequence: TGTGCCAGCAGTGCGACAGCTACCCTACCCAATTCACCCCTCCACTTT. It codes for CASSATATLPNSPLHF. This chain links TRBV6-1 with TRBJ1-6, with D perhaps TRBD1 (5 bases). Trimming pared 4 bases from V and 7 bases from J, leaving 17 bases between. The CDR3 is 16 residues long. Germline V CDR1 and CDR2: MNHNS, SASEGT.

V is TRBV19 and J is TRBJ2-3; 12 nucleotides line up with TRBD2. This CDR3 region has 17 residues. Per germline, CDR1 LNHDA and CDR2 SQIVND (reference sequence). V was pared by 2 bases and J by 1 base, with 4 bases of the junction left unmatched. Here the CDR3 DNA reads TGTGCCAGTAGTATACAGCCTAGCGGGAGGGGCACAGATACGCAGTATTTT. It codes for CASSIQPSGRGTDTQYF.

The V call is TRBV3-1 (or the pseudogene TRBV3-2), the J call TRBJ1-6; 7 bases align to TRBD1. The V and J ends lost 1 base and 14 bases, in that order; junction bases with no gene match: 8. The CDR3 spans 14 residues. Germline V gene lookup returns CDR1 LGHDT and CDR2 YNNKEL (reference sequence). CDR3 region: CASSQADRVSSLHF. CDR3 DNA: TGTGCCAGCAGCCAAGCCGACAGGGTCTCGTCCCTCCACTTT.

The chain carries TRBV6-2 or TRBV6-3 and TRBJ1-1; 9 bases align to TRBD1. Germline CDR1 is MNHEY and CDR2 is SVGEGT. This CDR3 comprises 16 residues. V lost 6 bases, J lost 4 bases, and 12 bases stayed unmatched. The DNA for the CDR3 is TGTGCCAGCAGCAGACCGGGACAGGGCGATAGCACTGAAGCTTTCTTT. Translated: CASSRPGQGDSTEAFF.

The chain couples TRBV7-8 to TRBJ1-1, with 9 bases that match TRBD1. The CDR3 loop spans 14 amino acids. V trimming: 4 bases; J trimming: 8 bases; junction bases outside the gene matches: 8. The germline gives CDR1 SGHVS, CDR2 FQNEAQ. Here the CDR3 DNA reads TGTGCCAGCAGCTCCACCACAGGGGGCGTAGAAGCTTTCTTT. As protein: CASSSTTGGVEAFF. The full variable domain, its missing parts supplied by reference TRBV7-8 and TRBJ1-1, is GAGVSQSPRYKVAKRGQDVALRCDPISGHVSLFWYQQALGQGPEFLTYFQNEAQLDKSGLPSDRFFAERPEGSVSTLKIQRTQQEDSAVYLCASSSTTGGVEAFFGQGTRLTVV.

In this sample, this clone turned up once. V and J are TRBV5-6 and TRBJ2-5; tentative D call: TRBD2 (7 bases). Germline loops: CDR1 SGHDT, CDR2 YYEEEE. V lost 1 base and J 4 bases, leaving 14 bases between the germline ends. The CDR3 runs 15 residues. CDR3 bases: TGTGCCAGCAGCTTGTGGGGAGGGGGAGGAGAGACCCAGTACTTC. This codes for CASSLWGGGGETQYF.

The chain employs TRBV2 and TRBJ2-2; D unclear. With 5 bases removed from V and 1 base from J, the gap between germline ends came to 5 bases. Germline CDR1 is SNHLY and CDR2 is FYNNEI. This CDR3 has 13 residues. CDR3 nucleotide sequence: TGTGCCAGCAGTCCAGAGAACACCGGGGAGCTGTTTTTT. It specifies CASSPENTGELFF. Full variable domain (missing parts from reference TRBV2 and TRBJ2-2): EPEVTQTPSHQVTQMGQEVILRCVPISNHLYFYWYRQILGQKVEFLVSFYNNEISEKSEIFDDQFSVERPDGSNFTLKIRSTKLEDSAMYFCASSPENTGELFFGEGSRLTVL.

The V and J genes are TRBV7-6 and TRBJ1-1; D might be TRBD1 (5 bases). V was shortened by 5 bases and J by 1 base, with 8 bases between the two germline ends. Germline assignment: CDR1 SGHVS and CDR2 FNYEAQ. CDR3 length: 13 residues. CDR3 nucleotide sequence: TGTGCCAGCAGCGCGGACACGAACACTGAAGCTTTCTTT. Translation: CASSADTNTEAFF. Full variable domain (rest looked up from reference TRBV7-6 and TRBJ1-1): GAGVSQSPRYKVTKRGQDVALRCDPISGHVSLYWYRQALGQGPEFLTYFNYEAQQDKSGLPNDRFSAERPEGSISTLTIQRTEQRDSAMYRCASSADTNTEAFFGQGTRLTVV.

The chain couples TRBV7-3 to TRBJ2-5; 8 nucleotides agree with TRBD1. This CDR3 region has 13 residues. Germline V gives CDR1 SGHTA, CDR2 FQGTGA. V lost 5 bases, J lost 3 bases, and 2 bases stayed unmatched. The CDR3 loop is CASSKDREETQYF. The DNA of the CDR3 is TGTGCCAGCAGCAAGGACAGGGAAGAGACCCAGTACTTC.

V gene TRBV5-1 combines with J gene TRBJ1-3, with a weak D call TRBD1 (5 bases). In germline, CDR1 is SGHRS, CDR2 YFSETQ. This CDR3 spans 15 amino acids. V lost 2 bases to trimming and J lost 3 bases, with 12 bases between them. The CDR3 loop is CASSFGQGYGNTIYF. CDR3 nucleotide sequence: TGCGCCAGCAGCTTCGGCCAGGGTTATGGAAACACCATATATTTT.

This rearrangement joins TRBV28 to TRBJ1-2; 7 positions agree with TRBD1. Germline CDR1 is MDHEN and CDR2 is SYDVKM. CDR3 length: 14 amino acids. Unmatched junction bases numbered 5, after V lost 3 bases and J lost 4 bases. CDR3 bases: TGTGCCAGCAGTTTTTTCCGGGACAGCTATGGCTACACCTTC. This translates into CASSFFRDSYGYTF.

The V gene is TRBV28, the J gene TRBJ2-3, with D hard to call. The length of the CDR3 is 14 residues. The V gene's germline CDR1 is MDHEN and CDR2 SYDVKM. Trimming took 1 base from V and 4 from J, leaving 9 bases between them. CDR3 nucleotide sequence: TGTGCCAGCAGTTTATTTGGAGCCTCAGATACGCAGTATTTT. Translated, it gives CASSLFGASDTQYF.

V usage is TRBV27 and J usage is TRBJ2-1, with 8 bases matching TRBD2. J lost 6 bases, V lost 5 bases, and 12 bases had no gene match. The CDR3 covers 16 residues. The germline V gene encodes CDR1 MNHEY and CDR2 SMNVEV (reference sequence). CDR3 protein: CASSPGGTSLSNEQFF. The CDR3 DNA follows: TGTGCCAGCAGTCCTGGGGGGACTAGTCTGTCCAATGAGCAGTTCTTC.

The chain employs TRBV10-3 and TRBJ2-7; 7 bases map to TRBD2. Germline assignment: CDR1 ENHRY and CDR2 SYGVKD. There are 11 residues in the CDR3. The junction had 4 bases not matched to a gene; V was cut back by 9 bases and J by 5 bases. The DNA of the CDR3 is TGTGCCATTGCGGGAGCTAACGAGCAGTACTTC. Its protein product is CAIAGANEQYF.

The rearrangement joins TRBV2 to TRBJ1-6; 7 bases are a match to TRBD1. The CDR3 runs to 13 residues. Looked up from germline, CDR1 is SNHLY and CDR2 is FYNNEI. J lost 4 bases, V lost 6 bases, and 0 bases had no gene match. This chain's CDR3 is CASRGQYNSPLHF. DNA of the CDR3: TGTGCCAGCAGGGGACAGTATAATTCACCCCTCCACTTT.

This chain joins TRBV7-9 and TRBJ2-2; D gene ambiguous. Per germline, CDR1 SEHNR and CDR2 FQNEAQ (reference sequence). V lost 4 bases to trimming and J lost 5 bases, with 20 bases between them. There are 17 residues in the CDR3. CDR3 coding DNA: TGTGCCAGCAGCTCCGCCGAGAGATTAAGTTCGACCGGGGAGCTGTTTTTT. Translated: CASSSAERLSSTGELFF.

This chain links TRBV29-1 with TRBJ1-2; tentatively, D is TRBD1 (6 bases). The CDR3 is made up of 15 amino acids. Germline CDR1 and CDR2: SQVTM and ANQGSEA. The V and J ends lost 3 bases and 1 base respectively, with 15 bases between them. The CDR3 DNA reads TGCAGCGTTGATAAGGGGGGGACGGTTAACTATGGCTACACCTTC. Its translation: CSVDKGGTVNYGYTF.

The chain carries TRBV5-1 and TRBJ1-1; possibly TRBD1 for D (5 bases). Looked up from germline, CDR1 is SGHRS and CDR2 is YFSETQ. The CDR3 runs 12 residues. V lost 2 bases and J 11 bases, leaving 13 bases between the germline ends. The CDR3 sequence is CASSFSGIKAFF. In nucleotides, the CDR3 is TGCGCCAGCAGCTTCTCAGGGATCAAGGCTTTCTTT.

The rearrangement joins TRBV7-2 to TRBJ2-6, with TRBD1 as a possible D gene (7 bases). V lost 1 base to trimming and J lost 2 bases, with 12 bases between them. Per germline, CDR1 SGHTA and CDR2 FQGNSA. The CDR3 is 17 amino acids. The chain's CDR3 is CASSLGARGAGANVLTF. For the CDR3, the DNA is TGTGCCAGCAGCTTAGGGGCCAGGGGGGCTGGGGCCAACGTCCTGACTTTC.

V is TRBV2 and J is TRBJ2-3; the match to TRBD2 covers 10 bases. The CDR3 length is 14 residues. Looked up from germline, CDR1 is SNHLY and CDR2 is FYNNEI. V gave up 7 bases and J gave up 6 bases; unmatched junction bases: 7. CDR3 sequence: CASKSSGGRDTQYF. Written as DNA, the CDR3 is TGTGCCAGCAAAAGTAGCGGGGGGCGGGATACGCAGTATTTT.

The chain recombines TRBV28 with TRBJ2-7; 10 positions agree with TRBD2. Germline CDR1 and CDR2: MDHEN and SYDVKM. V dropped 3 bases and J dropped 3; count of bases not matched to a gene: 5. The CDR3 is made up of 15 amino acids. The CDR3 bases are TGTGCCAGCAGTTTTGCTAGCGGGGGCCACTACGAGCAGTACTTC. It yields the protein CASSFASGGHYEQYF.

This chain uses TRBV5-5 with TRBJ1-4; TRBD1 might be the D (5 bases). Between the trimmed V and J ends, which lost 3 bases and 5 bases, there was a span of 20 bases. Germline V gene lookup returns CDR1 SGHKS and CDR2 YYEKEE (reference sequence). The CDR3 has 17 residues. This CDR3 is CASSSKDGVQGNEKLFF. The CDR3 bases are TGTGCCAGCAGCTCGAAGGATGGGGTCCAGGGAAATGAAAAACTGTTTTTT.

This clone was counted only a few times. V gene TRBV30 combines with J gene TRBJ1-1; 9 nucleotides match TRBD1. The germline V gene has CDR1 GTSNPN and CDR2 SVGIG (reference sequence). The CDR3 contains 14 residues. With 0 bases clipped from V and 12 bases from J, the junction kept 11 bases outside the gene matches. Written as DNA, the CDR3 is TGTGCCTGGAGTGTGACACTTCCGGGACAGGGAACTTTCTTT. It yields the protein CAWSVTLPGQGTFF.

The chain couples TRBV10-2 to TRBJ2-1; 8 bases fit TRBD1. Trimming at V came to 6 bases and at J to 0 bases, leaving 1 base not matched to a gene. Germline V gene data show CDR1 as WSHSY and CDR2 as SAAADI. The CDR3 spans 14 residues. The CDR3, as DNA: TGCGCCAGCAGGACAGGGGTCTCCTACAATGAGCAGTTCTTC. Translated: CASRTGVSYNEQFF.

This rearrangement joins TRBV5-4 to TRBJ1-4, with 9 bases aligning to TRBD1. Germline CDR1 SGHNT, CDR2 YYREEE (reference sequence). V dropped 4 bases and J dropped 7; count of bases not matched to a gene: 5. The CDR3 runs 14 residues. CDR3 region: CASSQQGAVEKLFF. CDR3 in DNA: TGTGCCAGCAGCCAACAGGGGGCGGTTGAAAAACTGTTTTTT. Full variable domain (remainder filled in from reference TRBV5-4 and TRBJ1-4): ETGVTQSPTHLIKTRGQQVTLRCSSQSGHNTVSWYQQALGQGPQFIFQYYREEENGRGNFPPRFSGLQFPNYSSELNVNALELDDSALYLCASSQQGAVEKLFFGSGTQLSVL.

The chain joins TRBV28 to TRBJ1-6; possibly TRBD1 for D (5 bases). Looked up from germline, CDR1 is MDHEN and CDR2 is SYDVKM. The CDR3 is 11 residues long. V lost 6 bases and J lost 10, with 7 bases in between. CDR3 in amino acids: CASRGESPLHF. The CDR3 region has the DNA TGTGCCAGCAGAGGGGAATCACCCCTCCACTTT.

The chain's CDR3 is CASSYQGNTEAFF. The CDR3 region has the DNA TGCGCCAGCAGCTACCAGGGGAACACTGAAGCTTTCTTT. J is TRBJ1-1 and V is TRBV5-1, with D possibly TRBD1 on 5 matching bases. V lost 3 bases to trimming and J lost 1 base, with 7 bases between them. The CDR3 runs 13 residues. The germline V gene encodes CDR1 SGHRS and CDR2 YFSETQ.